The rows below give T cell receptor beta chains drawn from one sample of a study of CD8 T cells in Susac syndrome. One entry per CDR3 protein, called by TCRdb with MiXCR from the immunoSEQ multiplex PCR reads. This sample carries approximately 190,000 distinct CDR3 sequences, 95% of them seen once, and the ten largest clones take 0.16%. The specimen sequenced was CD8+ T cells from PBMCs. The receptors shown here come from a human donor with Susac syndrome. Both conserved end residues are part of each CDR3. A D gene is named only where the DNA matches it firmly. Clone size, where shown, is once, few, many, or a class for clones that have expanded.

abundance	v_gene	j_gene	d_gene	CDR3nt	CDR3aa
once	TRBV5-1	TRBJ2-1	NA	TGCGCCAGCAGCTTGGCCGAGGGAGGTCGTAACAATGAGCAGTTCTTC	CASSLAEGGRNNEQFF
NA	TRBV13	TRBJ2-7	TRBD1	TGTGCCAGCAGCCGGAACAGGGGGCCTCTCTACGAGCAGTACTTC	CASSRNRGPLYEQYF
NA	TRBV5-6	TRBJ2-5	NA	TGTGCCAGCAGCTTGTTAAGGCAGGAGGAAGAGACCCAGTACTTC	CASSLLRQEEETQYF
once	TRBV7-9	TRBJ2-7	TRBD2	TGTGCCAGCAGCTTTGTAGCGGGGGAGAATTACGAGCAGTACTTC	CASSFVAGENYEQYF
NA	TRBV3-1	TRBJ1-2	NA	TGTGCCAGCAGCCAAGACCCCGGGACCCATGGCTACACCTTC	CASSQDPGTHGYTF
NA	TRBV2	TRBJ2-1	NA	TGTGCCAGCAGTGAAGGGGACACAAAAACCTACAATGAGCAGTTCTTC	CASSEGDTKTYNEQFF
NA	TRBV15	TRBJ2-1	TRBD2	TGTGCCACCAGCCTAACCTCCGGACTAGCGGACAATGAGCAGTTCTTC	CATSLTSGLADNEQFF
NA	TRBV14	TRBJ1-2	NA	TGTGCCAGCAGCCAAGGGCAGAACTATGGCTACACCTTC	CASSQGQNYGYTF
NA	TRBV4-1	TRBJ1-1	TRBD1	TGCGCCAGCAGCCAGGAAGGACAGGGGGCTGAAGCTTTCTTT	CASSQEGQGAEAFF
NA	TRBV7-6	TRBJ2-5	NA	TGTGCCAGCAGCTTAGTAGGAGCCAGTCTAGAGACCCAGTACTTC	CASSLVGASLETQYF
NA	TRBV30	TRBJ1-3	TRBD1	TGTGCCTGGAGTGCGGACAGGATAGGAAACACCATATATTTT	CAWSADRIGNTIYF
once	TRBV6-2/TRBV6-3	TRBJ2-6	NA	TGTGCCAGCAGTACCAAATGGACCGACAACTCTGGGGCCAACGTCCTGACTTTC	CASSTKWTDNSGANVLTF
NA	TRBV12-3/TRBV12-4	TRBJ2-3	TRBD1	TGTGCCAGCACGGGACAGGGGGTCCCTGGCACAGATACGCAGTATTTT	CASTGQGVPGTDTQYF
NA	TRBV5-6	TRBJ1-5	NA	TGTGCCAGCAGCTTACAGGGTAGGGGCAATCAGCCCCAGCATTTT	CASSLQGRGNQPQHF
NA	TRBV20-1	TRBJ2-7	NA	TGCAGTGCGCCGACTAGACACGAGCAGTACTTC	CSAPTRHEQYF
NA	TRBV27	TRBJ2-3	NA	TGTGCCAGCAGCCCCCGGGACATCCTGGCTAGCACAGATACGCAGTATTTT	CASSPRDILASTDTQYF
NA	TRBV28	TRBJ2-2	NA	TGTGCCAGCGGGAGGACAGGTTACACCGGGGAGCTGTTTTTT	CASGRTGYTGELFF
NA	TRBV7-9	TRBJ2-2	NA	TGTGCCAGCAGCTTTCGCGGCGCGAACACCGGGGAGCTGTTTTTT	CASSFRGANTGELFF
NA	TRBV13	TRBJ1-2	NA	TGTGCCAGCAGCTTAGGCCGAACGGATAATGGCTACACCTTC	CASSLGRTDNGYTF
NA	TRBV30	TRBJ2-5	NA	TGTGCCTGGAGTCCACCGGACAGTCAAGAGACCCAGTACTTC	CAWSPPDSQETQYF
NA	TRBV9	TRBJ1-2	NA	TGTGCCAGCAGCGTAGCTCTCGCCGACTATGGCTACACCTTC	CASSVALADYGYTF
NA	TRBV24-1	TRBJ2-1	TRBD1	TGTGCCACCAGTGGCCACGGACAGGGATCCTACAATGAGCAGTTCTTC	CATSGHGQGSYNEQFF
NA	TRBV19	TRBJ2-1	TRBD1	TGTGCCAGTAGACAGTCGGACAGGGGGTATTCCTACAATGAGCAGTTCTTC	CASRQSDRGYSYNEQFF
once	TRBV2	TRBJ2-3	NA	TGTGCCAGCATGGGCAGTTTTAGCACAGATACGCAGTATTTT	CASMGSFSTDTQYF
NA	TRBV20-1	TRBJ2-3	TRBD1	TGCAGTGCCCGGGACAGGGAAACAGATACGCAGTATTTT	CSARDRETDTQYF
NA	TRBV18	TRBJ2-5	TRBD2	TGTGCCAGCTCACTTTCCGGGACTAGTGAGGAGACCCAGTACTTC	CASSLSGTSEETQYF
once	TRBV5-6	TRBJ1-6	NA	TGTGCCAGCAGCCAAGGGGAGCGGAACTTTAATTCACCCCTCCACTTT	CASSQGERNFNSPLHF
NA	TRBV2	TRBJ2-1	NA	TGTGCCAGCAGTTGGTCTAGTCCGCAGTTC	CASSWSSPQF
NA	TRBV14	TRBJ2-5	NA	TGTGCCAGCAGCCAAGATTGGAGTGAAGAGACCCAGTACTTC	CASSQDWSEETQYF
NA	TRBV14	TRBJ1-2	NA	TGTGCCAGCAGCCAAGGCCATGACTATGGCTACACCTTC	CASSQGHDYGYTF
NA	TRBV12-3/TRBV12-4	TRBJ2-7	TRBD1	TGTGCCAGCACCCCTTTGGACAGGACCGACGAGCAGTACTTC	CASTPLDRTDEQYF
NA	TRBV20-1	TRBJ1-4	NA	TGCAGTGCTAGAGATAATGGGGGGGAAAAACTGTTTTTT	CSARDNGGEKLFF
NA	TRBV9	TRBJ2-1	TRBD2	TGTGCCAGCAGCGATACTAGCGGGAGGGTCAATGAGCAGTTCTTC	CASSDTSGRVNEQFF
NA	TRBV28	TRBJ2-5	TRBD1	TGTGCCAGCAGCAGATTTAAGACAGGGACAGAGACCCAGTACTTC	CASSRFKTGTETQYF
NA	TRBV27	TRBJ1-1	NA	TGTGCCAGCAGTTTGCAGGAGGGGTCTGAAGCTTTCTTT	CASSLQEGSEAFF
NA	TRBV7-3	TRBJ2-2	NA	TGTGCCAGCAGCCCCCCGGCAGGTCCGAACACCGGGGAGCTGTTTTTT	CASSPPAGPNTGELFF
NA	TRBV2	TRBJ2-5	NA	TGTGCCAGCATAGGCGGGGGCGTGCAAGAGACCCAGTACTTC	CASIGGGVQETQYF
NA	TRBV5-6	TRBJ1-4	NA	TGTGCCAGCAGCCTAGACAGCGATAATGAAAAACTGTTTTTT	CASSLDSDNEKLFF
NA	TRBV11-2	TRBJ2-2	NA	TGTGCCAGCAGCCACGGACTCCTGAACACCGGGGAGCTGTTTTTT	CASSHGLLNTGELFF
NA	TRBV20-1	TRBJ1-5	TRBD1	TGCAGTGCTAGAGATCGCGACAGGGGGTTAAAGCCCCAGCATTTT	CSARDRDRGLKPQHF